This is a list of T cell receptor beta chains from one sample in a study of blood T cell repertoires in COVID-19. Data came from immunoSEQ multiplex PCR; TCRdb stores just in-frame clones and leaves some out. The sample holds approximately 500,000 clones, roughly 91% seen once. The sequencing input was peripheral blood. These receptor sequences come from a woman between 45 and 65 years old with COVID-19, enrolled during active disease. Each CDR3 is given with its conserved first and last residue. A D gene is named only where the DNA matches it firmly. A clone size is listed for some rows: how often the clone was seen (once, few, many), or a class if it is expanded.

TRBJ2-1 | TRBD1 | TRBV28 | NA | TGTGCCAGCAGTTTAATCTCCGAGACAGGGTGGGAAAACAATGAGCAGTTCTTC | CASSLISETGWENNEQFF
TRBJ1-2 | NA | TRBV2 | NA | TGTGCCAGCACAGACCTGGTGCAGGCCCAAGGTATTGGTGGTGGCTACACCTTC | CASTDLVQAQGIGGGYTF
TRBJ1-1 | NA | TRBV11-2 | NA | TGTGCCAGCAGTTGGGCCTACACTGAAGCTTTCTTT | CASSWAYTEAFF
TRBJ1-1 | NA | TRBV9 | NA | TGTGCCAGCAGCGTAGATCGGGAGAACGGCTTGAACACTGAAGCTTTCTTT | CASSVDRENGLNTEAFF
TRBJ2-1 | TRBD2 | TRBV27 | NA | TGTGCCAGCAGTAAAGTTCCTACCGGGACTAGCGGGGGGCAACGGATAGAGCAGTTCTTC | CASSKVPTGTSGGQRIEQFF
TRBJ1-1 | NA | TRBV19 | once | TGTGCCAGTAGTAGGAAACAGGGAGGGGTGACGAGAACTGAAGCTTTCTTT | CASSRKQGGVTRTEAFF
TRBJ2-2 | TRBD2 | TRBV19 | NA | TGTGCCAGTAGTCTTATTCCGGGACTAGCGAACACCGGGGAGCTGTTTTTT | CASSLIPGLANTGELFF
TRBJ1-2 | NA | TRBV6-5 | NA | TGTGCCAGCAGTTCGAAGGAGTTATATGGCTACACCTTC | CASSSKELYGYTF
TRBJ2-3 | NA | TRBV18 | once | TGTGCCAGCTCGTCGGGACTCGGGACCACAGATACGCAGTATTTT | CASSSGLGTTDTQYF
TRBJ2-3 | NA | TRBV29-1 | NA | TGCAGCGCGGACAGCGGGGACACAGATACGCAGTATTTT | CSADSGDTDTQYF
TRBJ2-7 | TRBD1 | TRBV19 | NA | TGTGCCAGTAGTATAGCCACCGGGACAGAAAGATCCTACGAGCAGTACTTC | CASSIATGTERSYEQYF
TRBJ2-7 | NA | TRBV5-4 | NA | TGTGCCAGCAGCCCCCCATCCTTAATCCAGTCCGAGCAGTACTTC | CASSPPSLIQSEQYF
TRBJ2-1 | NA | TRBV7-6 | NA | TGTGCCAGCAGCTTTTCCCCCCTAGTGGCCTACAATGAGCAGTTCTTC | CASSFSPLVAYNEQFF
TRBJ2-1 | TRBD2 | TRBV7-9 | NA | TGTGCCAGCAGCTTAGGAAGCGGGGGGGACCCTCGTTTCTACAATGAGCAGTTCTTC | CASSLGSGGDPRFYNEQFF
TRBJ2-3 | NA | TRBV3-1/TRBV3-2 | once | TGTGCCAGCAGCCTGGGCGGGGTCGTCACAGATACGCAGTATTTT | CASSLGGVVTDTQYF
TRBJ2-2 | NA | TRBV9 | NA | TGTGCCAGCAGCGGCATACAGGGATTCGGGGCCGGGGAGCTGTTTTTT | CASSGIQGFGAGELFF
TRBJ1-2 | TRBD1 | TRBV27 | NA | TGTGCCAGCAGTTTATCGGCAGGGGGCGGAGGCGGCTACACCTTC | CASSLSAGGGGGYTF
TRBJ1-1 | TRBD1 | TRBV5-1 | NA | TGCGCCAGCAGCCTGGGGACAGGGGCCCTGGGGACTGAAGCTTTCTTT | CASSLGTGALGTEAFF
TRBJ2-2 | NA | TRBV7-3 | NA | TGTGCCAGCAGCCCCCTCCCCGGGGAGCTGTTTTTT | CASSPLPGELFF
TRBJ2-3 | NA | TRBV30 | NA | TGTGCCTGGAGTGTACGGGGAGATACGCAGTATTTT | CAWSVRGDTQYF
TRBJ1-6 | NA | TRBV4-2 | NA | TGTGCCAGCAGCGAGACAGGTTACAATAATTCACCCCTCCACTTT | CASSETGYNNSPLHF
TRBJ2-7 | NA | TRBV4-2 | once | TGTGCCAGCAGCCATGACAGCTCCTACGAGCAGTACTTC | CASSHDSSYEQYF
TRBJ2-3 | NA | TRBV19 | NA | TGTGCCAGTAGTATAAAGTTAGGCACAGATACGCAGTATTTT | CASSIKLGTDTQYF
TRBJ1-2 | NA | TRBV6-1 | NA | TGTGCCAGCAGTGAAAGTGCCGCCGGCGGCCCGGAGGGCTACACCTTC | CASSESAAGGPEGYTF
TRBJ2-7 | NA | TRBV30 | NA | TGTGCCTGGAGTGTCTCAGCCTACGAGCAGTACTTC | CAWSVSAYEQYF
TRBJ1-1 | NA | TRBV19 | NA | TGTGCCAGTAGTATCCCAGGGGATTTAACGAACACTGAAGCTTTCTTT | CASSIPGDLTNTEAFF
TRBJ1-2 | NA | TRBV11-2 | NA | TGTGCCAGCAGCTTCACAGGGAATGGCTACACCTTC | CASSFTGNGYTF
TRBJ2-7 | TRBD1 | TRBV19 | NA | TGTGCCAGTAGTACACCATACAGGGGATCCTACGAGCAGTACTTC | CASSTPYRGSYEQYF
TRBJ1-6 | NA | TRBV30 | NA | TGTGCCTGGAGTGGACAGCTAGTCTTTAATTCACCCCTCCACTTT | CAWSGQLVFNSPLHF
TRBJ1-4 | TRBD1 | TRBV18 | NA | TGTGCCAGCTCACCAGCTTATGACAGGGCAGCAACTAATGAAAAACTGTTTTTT | CASSPAYDRAATNEKLFF
TRBJ1-6 | NA | TRBV7-8 | NA | TGTGCCAGCAGCACCCCCTCGAGGGCATCCTATAATTCACCCCTCCACTTT | CASSTPSRASYNSPLHF
TRBJ1-2 | TRBD1 | TRBV9 | NA | TGTGCCAGCAGCTCGGTGACAGGGGGCGGTGGCTACACCTTC | CASSSVTGGGGYTF
TRBJ2-6 | NA | TRBV27 | once | TGTGCCAGCCGATCCCTAATAAGGGGCCCTGGGGCCAACGTCCTGACTTTC | CASRSLIRGPGANVLTF
TRBJ1-4 | TRBD1 | TRBV10-3 | once | TGTGCCATCAGTGAGGGTACCGGGGGCACGGACAGGGAAAAACTGTTTTTT | CAISEGTGGTDREKLFF
TRBJ2-7 | NA | TRBV5-1 | NA | TGCGCCAGTCTACTAGAGGGTGGCAACGAGCAGTACTTC | CASLLEGGNEQYF
TRBJ2-5 | NA | TRBV20-1 | NA | TGCAGTGCTAGTGGGCAGGGGCAAGAGACCCAGTACTTC | CSASGQGQETQYF
TRBJ1-6 | TRBD1 | TRBV19 | NA | TGTGCCAGTAGTACCCGGTTGGGACAGGGTAATTCACCCCTCCACTTT | CASSTRLGQGNSPLHF
TRBJ1-2 | TRBD1 | TRBV7-2 | NA | TGTGCCAGCAGCTTAGTGCCAGGGGGCCTATATGGCTACACCTTC | CASSLVPGGLYGYTF
TRBJ2-5 | NA | TRBV24-1 | NA | TGTGCCACCAGTGATTCTCAGCGGAAAGAGACCCAGTACTTC | CATSDSQRKETQYF
TRBJ2-3 | TRBD2 | TRBV4-2 | NA | TGTGCCAGCAGCCAGACTAGCGGGGGGGCCATGACAGATACGCAGTATTTT | CASSQTSGGAMTDTQYF
TRBJ1-2 | TRBD1 | TRBV6-1 | NA | TGTGCCAGCAGTAACCGGGACAGGGATAACTATGGCTACACCTTC | CASSNRDRDNYGYTF
TRBJ1-5 | TRBD1 | TRBV6-5 | NA | TGTGCCAGCAGTTCCGGGGGACAGGGTCATCAGCCCCAGCATTTT | CASSSGGQGHQPQHF
TRBJ1-2 | TRBD1 | TRBV7-9 | NA | TGTGCCAGCAGCTCGGGACAGCCTCTCTATGGCTACACCTTC | CASSSGQPLYGYTF
TRBJ2-1 | TRBD1 | TRBV24-1 | NA | TGTGCCACCAGTGATTTTGACAGGGGGGGCGAAAAGCAGTTCTTC | CATSDFDRGGEKQFF
TRBJ2-7 | NA | TRBV5-1 | NA | TGCGCCAGCAGCTTGTACAACGGAGACTACGAGCAGTACTTC | CASSLYNGDYEQYF
TRBJ2-1 | TRBD1 | TRBV6-5 | NA | TGTGCCAGCAGTTCTCCGGGACAGGGCAATGAGCAGTTCTTC | CASSSPGQGNEQFF
TRBJ1-6 | NA | TRBV28 | NA | TGTGCCAGCAGTTTGTTCAGATCTTCACCCCTCCACTTT | CASSLFRSSPLHF
TRBJ1-1 | NA | TRBV19 | NA | TGTGCCAGTAGAATGTCACGGGGTAGCACTGAAGCTTTCTTT | CASRMSRGSTEAFF